This TCR beta chain was captured by sequencing in a study of T cell responses to AZD1222 COVID-19 vaccine. In the case of this clone: What it recognizes is unknown.

General study findings and limits: Across the whole spike, CD4 TCRs peaked at regions 160-218 and 743-854. In a largely white British group with more females than males, clonal diversity was possibly underestimated. Baseline serostatus was positive in only five to seven AZD1222 recipients.

Clones were read by immunoSEQ multiplex PCR, and TCRdb kept only the in-frame ones, dropping some. The sample shows 130,000 or so clones, approximately 85% of them seen only once. The CDR3 has 11 amino acids. Germline CDR1 reads SGHNT; CDR2 reads YENEEA. V lost 6 bases to trimming and J lost 2 bases, with 4 bases between them. The sequence came from an adult who received the MenACWY meningococcal vaccine as a control. The sequencing here drew on peripheral blood, taken 28 days after the second dose of the MenACWY control vaccine. The chain carries TRBV11-3 and TRBJ1-1; unclear D gene. DNA for the CDR3: TGTGCCAGCAGTTCTAACACTGAAGCTTTCTTT. It translates to CASSSNTEAFF.